The clone carrying this T cell receptor (beta chain) was observed a few times. This entry is derived from a study of T-cell memory formation after mild COVID-19. The V end lost 0 bases, the J end lost 8 bases, and 15 bases lay between the germline ends. This CDR3 has 15 amino acids. Germline CDR1 and CDR2: LGHNA and YSLEER. TCRdb reprocessed the 5' RACE reads via MiXCR and lists one record per CDR3 protein. This table has roughly 300,000 distinct CDR3 sequences, less than 9.5% appearing once. The gene calls are TRBV4-3 and TRBJ2-3, with D perhaps matching TRBD1 (5 bases). This sequence originates from a man aged 18 to 29 who had mild COVID-19 (a few samples of this study predate the infection). Cell type and time point are not known. Sequenced input: PBMCs or a T cell subset sorted from them (not recorded which). CDR3 sequence reads: CASSQDLWGRSTQYF. The CDR3 DNA sequence: TGCGCCAGCAGCCAAGATCTGTGGGGCCGATCTACGCAGTATTTT.